This TCR beta chain was observed in a study of CD8+CD57+ T cells in acquired aplastic anemia. General study points: CD8+ Simpson's diversity showed no significant patient-control difference.

Germline V gene data show CDR1 as LNHDA and CDR2 as SQIVND (reference sequence). This CDR3 contains 16 residues. V was pared by 8 bases and J by 4 bases, with 15 bases of the junction left unmatched. Genomic DNA, serving as template, underwent TCR beta VDJ and CDR3 profiling. From the reads, TCRdb called clonotypes with MiXCR, one entry per CDR3 protein. The data hold over 200,000 distinct CDR3 sequences, with around 60% observed a single time. As concerns this clonotype: The antigen is undetermined.

The TCR sequence derives from a human donor in good health. Material for sequencing was sorted CD4+, CD8+, or CD8+CD57+ T cells (not recorded which) from PBMCs. The rearrangement links TRBV19 to TRBJ2-7, with 9 bases matching TRBD1. The chain's CDR3 is CASAHRDRDSYYEQYF. The CDR3, as DNA: TGTGCCAGTGCCCACCGGGACAGGGACTCCTATTACGAGCAGTACTTC.